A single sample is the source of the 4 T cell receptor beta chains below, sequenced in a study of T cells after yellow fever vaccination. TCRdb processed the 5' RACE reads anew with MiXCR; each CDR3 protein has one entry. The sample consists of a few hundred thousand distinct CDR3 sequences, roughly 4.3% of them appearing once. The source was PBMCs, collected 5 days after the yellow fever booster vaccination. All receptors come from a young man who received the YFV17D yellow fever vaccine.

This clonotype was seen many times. CDR3 sequence: CASRSGPQETQYF. CDR3 DNA: TGCGCCAGCAGGTCAGGGCCCCAAGAGACCCAGTACTTC. The J gene is TRBJ2-5, the V gene TRBV5-1, with D possibly being TRBD1 (5 bases). The CDR3 totals 13 residues. Trimming pared 5 bases from V and 1 base from J, leaving 9 bases between. CDR1 SGHRS and CDR2 YFSETQ come from the germline V gene.

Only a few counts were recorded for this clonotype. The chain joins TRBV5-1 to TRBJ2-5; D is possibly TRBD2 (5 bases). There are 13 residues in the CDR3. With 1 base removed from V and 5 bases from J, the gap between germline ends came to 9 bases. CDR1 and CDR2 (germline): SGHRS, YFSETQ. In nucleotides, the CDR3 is TGCGCCAGCAGCTTGAACGGGGATGAGACCCAGTACTTC. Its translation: CASSLNGDETQYF.

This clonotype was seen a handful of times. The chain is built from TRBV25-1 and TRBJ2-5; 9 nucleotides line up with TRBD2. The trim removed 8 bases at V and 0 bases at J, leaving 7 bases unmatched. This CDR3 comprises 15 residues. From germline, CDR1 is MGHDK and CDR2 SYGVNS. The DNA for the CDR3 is TGTGCCAGCGGACCCGCGGGGGGGTACCAAGAGACCCAGTACTTC. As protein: CASGPAGGYQETQYF. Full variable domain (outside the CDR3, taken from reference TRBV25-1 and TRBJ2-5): EADIYQTPRYLVIGTGKKITLECSQTMGHDKMYWYQQDPGMELHLIHYSYGVNSTEKGDLSSESTVSRIRTEHFPLTLESARPSHTSQYLCASGPAGGYQETQYFGPGTRLLVL.

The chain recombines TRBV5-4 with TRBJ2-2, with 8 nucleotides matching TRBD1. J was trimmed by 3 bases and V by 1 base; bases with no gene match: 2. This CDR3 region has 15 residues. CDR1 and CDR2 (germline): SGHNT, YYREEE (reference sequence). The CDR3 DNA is TGTGCCAGCAGCTTGATACAGGGGGACACCGGGGAGCTGTTTTTT. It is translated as CASSLIQGDTGELFF.